This T cell receptor (beta chain) was captured by sequencing in a study of early T cells in non-severe SARS-CoV-2 infection. Study-wide findings and caveats: The VDJdb matching leaned toward anti-spike CD8 responses and overlooked private and CD4 specificities.

This clonotype was detected only a few times. As yet, its antigen is unknown. cDNA molecules, individually, were tagged with unique molecular identifiers. TCRdb re-derived calls from the 5' RACE reads in MiXCR, one entry per CDR3 protein. The data hold more than 55,000 distinct CDR3 sequences, with 4.5% to 7.5% observed a single time. The CDR3 is 15 amino acids. Trimming took off 6 bases at V and 1 base at J, with 15 bases between the two ends. Per germline, CDR1 MNHEY and CDR2 SVGEGT. This TCR was recovered from an adult who was a healthcare worker with PCR-confirmed SARS-CoV-2 infection or an uninfected control (not recorded which). The chain uses TRBV6-2 or TRBV6-3 and TRBJ2-5; D is unclear. The sample in question was whole blood, obtained at baseline. The CDR3 DNA sequence: TGTGCCAGCAGACCGCTTCTAGGAACCCAAGAGACCCAGTACTTC. This encodes CASRPLLGTQETQYF.